The next 4 T cell receptor beta chains were all read from a single sample in a study of cytomegalovirus exposure and HLA in healthy donors. Researchers ran the PCR with 60 Vbeta and 13 Jbeta primers. Using immunoSEQ multiplex PCR, the repertoire was profiled, and TCRdb retains in-frame clones only, with some absent. The top ten hold around 0.21% of the sample, which has 150,000 to 200,000 clones, more than 85% seen once. Sequencing input: PBMCs. The source of these receptors is a girl under three years old in good health and CMV-seronegative.

This clone came up once. The rearrangement joins TRBV5-1 to TRBJ2-7, with D possibly TRBD2 on 6 matching bases. Between the trimmed V and J ends, which lost 1 base and 0 bases, there was a span of 11 bases. The CDR3 extends over 15 amino acids. The germline V gene encodes CDR1 SGHRS and CDR2 YFSETQ. CDR3 nucleotides: TGCGCCAGCAGCTTGTCTCGGGAGAGCTCCTACGAGCAGTACTTC. Encoded protein: CASSLSRESSYEQYF.

The rearrangement uses TRBV4-2 and TRBJ2-5; TRBD2 agrees at 9 bases. V trimming: 0 bases; J trimming: 0 bases; junction bases outside the gene matches: 11. CDR3 size: 19 residues. Germline lookup yields CDR1 LGHNA and CDR2 YNFKEQ. CDR3: CASSQDERGAFPNQETQYF. CDR3 nucleotide sequence: TGTGCCAGCAGCCAAGATGAGCGGGGGGCCTTCCCGAACCAAGAGACCCAGTACTTC.

This clone turned up a few times. The chain has TRBV5-6 and TRBJ2-7; 7 bases match TRBD1. This CDR3 has 18 amino acids. Germline assignment: CDR1 SGHDT and CDR2 YYEEEE. Germline trimming cut 0 bases from V and 4 bases from J; bases unmatched to any gene: 16. The CDR3 DNA reads TGTGCCAGCAGCTTGGGGCCACCAGGGACAGAGAATTATTACGAGCAGTACTTC. Its translation: CASSLGPPGTENYYEQYF. The full variable domain, in which reference TRBV5-6 and TRBJ2-7 provide the parts outside the CDR3, is DAGVTQSPTHLIKTRGQQVTLRCSPKSGHDTVSWYQQALGQGPQFIFQYYEEEERQRGNFPDRFSGHQFPNYSSELNVNALLLGDSALYLCASSLGPPGTENYYEQYFGPGTRLTVT.

This clone appeared a single time. The chain uses TRBV6-5 and TRBJ2-5, with 7 positions matching TRBD2. Germline V gene sequence: CDR1 MNHEY, CDR2 SVGAGI. The CDR3 length is 15 residues. J gave up 4 bases and V 2 bases, and 7 bases lay outside the gene matches. CDR3 nucleotide sequence: TGTGCCAGCAGTTACAGCGGGGATTCATTAGAGACCCAGTACTTC. Translated, it gives CASSYSGDSLETQYF.